This passage covers 17 T cell receptor beta chains from one sample sequenced in a study of blood T cell repertoires in COVID-19 (dated by TCRdb to 2018 to 2021). Library creation used the immunoSEQ multiplex PCR assay. Sourced from immuneACCESS, this table was stored by TCRdb with only in-frame sequences that have V and J called. A share of the clones is absent; for the studies checked, an unresolved V gene accounts for under half, and the remainder has no known explanation. This sample holds about 210,000 clones; about nine tenths were observed only once. The ten largest clonotypes hold about 4.8% of the sample. Specimen: peripheral blood. All receptors derive from a woman in her thirties or forties with acute or convalescent COVID-19.

The V and J genes are TRBV19 and TRBJ1-1, with D possibly being TRBD1 (5 bases). In germline, CDR1 is LNHDA, CDR2 SQIVND (reference sequence). With 3 bases removed from V and 3 bases from J, the gap between germline ends came to 14 bases. The CDR3 consists of 15 residues. The CDR3 spells CASSMEEGRHTEAFF. CDR3 in DNA: TGTGCCAGTAGTATGGAGGAGGGGAGGCACACTGAAGCTTTCTTT.

The genes are TRBV30 and TRBJ1-1; D ambiguous. The V gene's germline CDR1 is GTSNPN and CDR2 SVGIG (reference sequence). Trimming left V 7 bases short and J 5 bases short, with 8 bases between. The CDR3 length is 10 residues. The CDR3 spells CASRRTEAFF. In DNA form, the CDR3 reads TGTGCCTCTAGGAGAACTGAAGCTTTCTTT.

CDR3 loop: CASSLVGLQGGYTF. The CDR3 DNA is TGTGCCAGCAGCTTAGTTGGGCTCCAGGGCGGCTACACCTTC. The chain couples TRBV7-8 to TRBJ1-2; D is perhaps TRBD1 (5 bases). Per the germline V gene, CDR1 is SGHVS and CDR2 is FQNEAQ. Trimming removed 1 base from V and 8 bases from J, with 14 bases in between. The CDR3 totals 14 residues.

The chain employs TRBV5-1 and TRBJ1-3; 7 nucleotides line up with TRBD1. V gave up 7 bases and J gave up 0 bases; unmatched junction bases: 10. The CDR3 sequence is 16 residues long. CDR1 is SGHRS and CDR2 is YFSETQ in the germline V gene. The CDR3 loop reads CASSLGQIYSGNTIYF. CDR3 DNA sequence: TGCGCCAGCTCCCTGGGACAGATTTACTCTGGAAACACCATATATTTT.

The V and J genes are TRBV2 and TRBJ1-4; D gene uncertain. This CDR3 region has 15 residues. Germline CDR1 SNHLY, CDR2 FYNNEI. V was shortened by 7 bases and J by 5 bases, with 17 bases between the two germline ends. CDR3 residues: CASTNSGGRNEKLFF. The DNA of the CDR3 is TGTGCCAGCACTAACTCGGGAGGGCGGAATGAAAAACTGTTTTTT.

The J gene is TRBJ1-1, the V gene TRBV25-1; 7 nucleotides match TRBD1. The CDR3 is 12 amino acids. CDR1 and CDR2 (germline): MGHDK, SYGVNS. The J segment lost 10 bases and the V segment lost 3 bases, leaving 5 bases of the junction unmatched. This CDR3 is CASSDIRGPAFF. In nucleotides, the CDR3 is TGTGCCAGCAGTGATATAAGGGGGCCAGCTTTCTTT.

CDR3: CASSSREGPNQPQHF. The DNA for the CDR3 is TGCGCCAGCAGCTCGAGGGAGGGGCCAAATCAGCCCCAGCATTTT. V gene TRBV4-1 combines with J gene TRBJ1-5; tentative D call: TRBD1 (5 bases). Per the germline V gene, CDR1 is MGHRA and CDR2 is YSYEKL. With 5 bases removed from V and 4 bases from J, the gap between germline ends came to 15 bases. The CDR3 is 15 residues long.

The chain combines TRBV12-5 with TRBJ2-5, with 13 bases matching TRBD2. The CDR3 covers 15 residues. V was pared by 7 bases and J by 5 bases, with 7 bases of the junction left unmatched. In germline, CDR1 is LGHNT, CDR2 FRNRAP. The CDR3 spells CASAPLAGGWETQYF. The CDR3 bases are TGTGCTAGTGCCCCACTAGCGGGGGGGTGGGAGACCCAGTACTTC.

V usage is TRBV19 and J usage is TRBJ2-2, with D possibly matching TRBD1 (6 bases). CDR1 is LNHDA and CDR2 is SQIVND in the germline V gene (reference sequence). The V gene lost 3 bases and the J gene lost 4 bases, with 9 bases spanning the gap. This CDR3 has 14 residues. CDR3 coding DNA: TGTGCCAGTAGTATGCAGGGGACCACCGGGGAGCTGTTTTTT. This translates into CASSMQGTTGELFF.

The chain employs TRBV3-1 (or the pseudogene TRBV3-2) and TRBJ1-1; 7 bases map to TRBD1. This CDR3 region has 13 residues. Germline V gene lookup returns CDR1 LGHDT and CDR2 YNNKEL (reference sequence). Trimming cost V 5 bases and J 4 bases; bases outside gene matches: 4. CDR3: CASSTTGTTEAFF. The CDR3 DNA follows: TGTGCCAGCAGCACGACAGGGACCACTGAAGCTTTCTTT.

The chain has TRBV2 and TRBJ2-7; 7 bases match TRBD2. CDR3 length equals 14 residues. Germline lookup yields CDR1 SNHLY and CDR2 FYNNEI. The V gene end was trimmed by 8 bases and the J gene end by 2 bases; junction bases not matched to a gene: 9. Written as DNA, the CDR3 is TGTGCCAGCTCCAGTGGGAGGGCGGCCTACGAGCAGTACGTC. Amino acids: CASSSGRAAYEQYV.

The rearrangement uses TRBV19 and TRBJ1-2; 7 positions match TRBD1. Germline CDR1 reads LNHDA; CDR2 reads SQIVND (reference sequence). Trimming removed 7 bases from V and 0 bases from J; junction bases left unmatched: 5. There are 14 residues in the CDR3. The CDR3 DNA reads TGTGCCAGTACCAGGGGGAAAGCTAACTATGGCTACACCTTC. It codes for CASTRGKANYGYTF.

J is TRBJ1-2 and V is TRBV5-1; 11 nucleotides match TRBD1. This CDR3 has 16 amino acids. Trimming removed 4 bases from V and 4 bases from J; junction bases left unmatched: 9. In germline, CDR1 is SGHRS, CDR2 YFSETQ. Here the CDR3 DNA reads TGCGCCAGCAGCACACCACCGGGACAGGGGGTCTATGGCTACACCTTC. Translated: CASSTPPGQGVYGYTF.

This chain's CDR3 is CSVAGQGTYGYTF. CDR3 nucleotides: TGCAGCGTCGCCGGACAGGGGACCTATGGCTACACCTTC. The chain combines TRBV29-1 with TRBJ1-2; 9 nucleotides match TRBD1. CDR1 is SQVTM and CDR2 is ANQGSEA in the germline V gene. CDR3 length: 13 amino acids. J was trimmed by 4 bases and V by 6 bases; bases with no gene match: 6. Looking up the rest from reference TRBV29-1 and TRBJ1-2 gives the full variable domain: SAVISQKPSRDICQRGTSLTIQCQVDSQVTMMFWYRQQPGQSLTLIATANQGSEATYESGFVIDKFPISRPNLTFSTLTVSNMSPEDSSIYLCSVAGQGTYGYTFGSGTRLTVV.

The chain uses TRBV7-3 and TRBJ2-3; D gene unclear. Germline V gene sequence: CDR1 SGHTA, CDR2 FQGTGA. V lost 5 bases, J lost 0 bases, and 9 bases lay in between. The CDR3 extends over 14 amino acids. The CDR3 nucleotides are TGTGCCAGCAGCCTCCTAGTTAGCACAGATACGCAGTATTTT. Its translation: CASSLLVSTDTQYF.

This clone was seen only a few times. V gene TRBV9 combines with J gene TRBJ1-2; D may be TRBD1 (5 bases). This CDR3 contains 15 residues. V shed 2 bases and J shed 0 bases, with 11 bases lying between them. Germline loops: CDR1 SGDLS, CDR2 YYNGEE. The CDR3 spells CASSVPREANYGYTF. Here the CDR3 DNA reads TGTGCCAGCAGCGTTCCCAGGGAAGCTAACTATGGCTACACCTTC.

J is TRBJ2-5 and V is TRBV19; 9 bases fit TRBD1. The germline gives CDR1 LNHDA, CDR2 SQIVND (reference sequence). The CDR3 extends over 14 amino acids. After removal of 3 bases from V and 4 bases from J, the junction contained 3 bases not matched to a gene. This CDR3 is CASSIGTGPETQYF. The CDR3 DNA is TGTGCCAGTAGTATTGGGACAGGGCCAGAGACCCAGTACTTC.